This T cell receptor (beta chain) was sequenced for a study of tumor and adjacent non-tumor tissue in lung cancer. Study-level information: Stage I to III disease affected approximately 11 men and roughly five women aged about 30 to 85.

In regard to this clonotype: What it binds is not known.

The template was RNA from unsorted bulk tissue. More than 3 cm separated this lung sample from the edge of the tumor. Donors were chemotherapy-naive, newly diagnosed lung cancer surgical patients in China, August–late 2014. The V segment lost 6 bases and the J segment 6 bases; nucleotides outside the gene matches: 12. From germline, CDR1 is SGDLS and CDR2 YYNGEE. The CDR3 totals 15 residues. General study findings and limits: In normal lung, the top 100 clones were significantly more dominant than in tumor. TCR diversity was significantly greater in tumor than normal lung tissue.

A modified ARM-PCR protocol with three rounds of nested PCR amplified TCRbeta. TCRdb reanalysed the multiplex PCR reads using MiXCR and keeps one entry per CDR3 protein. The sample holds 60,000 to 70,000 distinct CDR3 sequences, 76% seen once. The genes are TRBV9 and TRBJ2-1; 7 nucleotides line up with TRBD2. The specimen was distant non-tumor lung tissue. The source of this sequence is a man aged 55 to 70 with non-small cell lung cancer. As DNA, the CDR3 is TGTGCCAGCAACTACCTCGGGAGCGGGACCAATGAGCAGTTCTTC. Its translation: CASNYLGSGTNEQFF.